A selection of T cell receptor beta chains follows, all from one sample in a study of shared clonotypes between healthy human individuals. Sequencing used immunoSEQ multiplex PCR; TCRdb keeps in-frame clones, though not all of them. This table holds under 600,000 clones, roughly 98% found once. The sequencing input was naive CD8+ T cells sorted from blood. The receptors stem from a man under 40 in good health. The conserved cysteine and the conserved F or W are not part of the CDR3 here.

V gene	J gene	CDR3 protein
TRBV6-6	TRBJ2-3	ASRGASSTDTQY
TRBV9	TRBJ1-1	ASSRLRGNTEAF
TRBV18	TRBJ2-7	ASSVGTNYEQY
TRBV27	TRBJ1-2	ASSSTSLYGYT
TRBV28	TRBJ2-3	ASSLGAFSTDTQY
TRBV15	TRBJ2-1	ATSSLGWASYNEQF
TRBV9	TRBJ2-5	ASSGEARSETQY
TRBV4-3	TRBJ2-7	ASSQDKGFYEQY
TRBV28	TRBJ2-1	ASSPQDGLERDISEQF
TRBV28	TRBJ1-5	ASKTTGAQPQH
TRBV29-1	TRBJ1-1	SAGVANTEAF
TRBV7-2	TRBJ1-3	ASSRTVFTGNTIY
TRBV6-5	TRBJ2-1	ASSYSILSGEEQF
TRBV9	TRBJ1-2	ASSGPVYT
TRBV7-2	TRBJ2-3	ASSLELAGANTDTQY
TRBV9	TRBJ1-4	ASSVGGQGIEKLF
TRBV11-2	TRBJ2-3	ASSTGTYTDTQY
TRBV29-1	TRBJ2-2	SVEWRQYTGELF
TRBV7-3	TRBJ2-7	ASSPSDRRYEQY
TRBV29-1	TRBJ2-1	SVDRYEQF
TRBV6-5	TRBJ1-5	ASSYSRSNQPQH
TRBV10-2	TRBJ2-7	ASSEGYEQY
TRBV7-8	TRBJ2-7	ASSSLGQGSYEQY
TRBV5-4	TRBJ2-7	ASSLDGQGGPQY
TRBV7-2	TRBJ2-7	ASSLGGGRIAEQY
TRBV13	TRBJ2-1	ASSLGSGLDEQF
TRBV10-3	TRBJ2-7	ATDTGGEANEQY
TRBV25-1	TRBJ2-1	ASSEDSRGEQF
TRBV14	TRBJ2-5	ASSSVLQETQY
TRBV14	TRBJ2-3	ASSPTGSTLTDTQY
TRBV27	TRBJ2-7	ASSWGQGYSYEQY
TRBV4-3	TRBJ2-2	ASSQGPPANTGELF
TRBV15	TRBJ2-2	ATSRERGTGELF